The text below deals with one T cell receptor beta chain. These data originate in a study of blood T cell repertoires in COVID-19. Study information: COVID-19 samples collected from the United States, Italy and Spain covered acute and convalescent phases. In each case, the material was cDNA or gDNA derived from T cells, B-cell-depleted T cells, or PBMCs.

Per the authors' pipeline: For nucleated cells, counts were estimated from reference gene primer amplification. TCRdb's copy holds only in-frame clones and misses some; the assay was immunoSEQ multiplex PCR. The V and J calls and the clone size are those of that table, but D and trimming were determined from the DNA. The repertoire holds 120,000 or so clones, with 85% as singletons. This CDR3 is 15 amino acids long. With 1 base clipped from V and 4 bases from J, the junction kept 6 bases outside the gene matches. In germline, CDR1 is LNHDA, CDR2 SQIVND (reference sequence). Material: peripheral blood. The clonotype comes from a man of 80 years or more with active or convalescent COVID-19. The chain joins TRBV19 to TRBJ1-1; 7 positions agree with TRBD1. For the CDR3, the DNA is TGTGCCAGTAGTATAGGGACAGGATGGGGCACTGAAGCTTTCTTT. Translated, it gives CASSIGTGWGTEAFF. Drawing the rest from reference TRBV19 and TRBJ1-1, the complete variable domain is DGGITQSPKYLFRKEGQNVTLSCEQNLNHDAMYWYRQDPGQGLRLIYYSQIVNDFQKGDIAEGYSVSREKKESFPLTVTSAQKNPTAFYLCASSIGTGWGTEAFFGQGTRLTVV.